One sample yielded the 20 T cell receptor beta chains listed below, sequenced in a study of T cell repertoires in cytomegalovirus infection. One entry per CDR3 protein, called by TCRdb with MiXCR from the reads. The table lists approximately 730,000 distinct CDR3 sequences, approximately 33% of them singletons. Their antigens are not known. Material: cultured PBMCs, obtained from culture after CMV antigen stimulation. These receptor sequences come from a human donor in good health (CMV status not recorded). Some clones in this sample may be carry-over from other donors' samples.

This clonotype was counted only a few times. The CDR3 sequence: CASSQDGDRAYEQYF. CDR3 DNA: TGTGCCAGCAGCCAAGATGGGGACAGGGCCTACGAGCAGTACTTC. This chain joins TRBV4-2 and TRBJ2-7, with 9 bases identical to TRBD1. The CDR3 consists of 15 residues. Trimming cost V 0 bases and J 2 bases; bases outside gene matches: 2. CDR1 LGHNA and CDR2 YNFKEQ come from the germline V gene.

The V gene is TRBV2, the J gene TRBJ1-2; possible D gene TRBD1, 6 bases. The CDR3 runs to 15 residues. V lost 6 bases and J lost 0, with 14 bases in between. The V gene's germline CDR1 is SNHLY and CDR2 FYNNEI. Here the CDR3 reads CASSPGTRANYGYTF. CDR3 bases: TGTGCCAGCAGCCCCGGGACACGAGCTAACTATGGCTACACCTTC.

This clonotype has only a few counts. The chain employs TRBV7-2 and TRBJ2-1, with TRBD1 as a possible D gene (5 bases). The CDR3 consists of 15 residues. The V end was cut by 3 bases, the J end by 7 bases, with 16 bases between. Per germline, CDR1 SGHTA and CDR2 FQGNSA. Written as DNA, the CDR3 is TGTGCCAGCAGCTTCGAACCAGGGTTGGGGAATGAGCAGTTCTTC. Its translation is CASSFEPGLGNEQFF.

This clonotype was counted at least ten times. This sequence joins TRBV7-2 and TRBJ2-5; D gene ambiguous. V was trimmed by 5 bases and J by 4 bases, leaving 17 bases between them. The V gene's germline CDR1 is SGHTA and CDR2 FQGNSA. This CDR3 is 15 amino acids long. The CDR3 DNA sequence: TGTGCCAGCAGCCCTACACGCATACCAGGAGAGACCCAGTACTTC. The encoded protein is CASSPTRIPGETQYF.

This clonotype was found many times. V usage is TRBV7-2 and J usage is TRBJ2-7; D perhaps matches TRBD2 (5 bases). V was shortened by 6 bases and J by 0 bases, with 9 bases between the two germline ends. Germline CDR1 SGHTA, CDR2 FQGNSA. The CDR3 consists of 13 residues. CDR3: CASSRRASYEQYF. The CDR3 DNA reads as TGTGCCAGCAGTCGGCGGGCCTCCTACGAGCAGTACTTC.

This clonotype was recorded at least ten times. The rearrangement joins TRBV7-2 to TRBJ1-5, with 7 bases fitting TRBD1. CDR1 and CDR2 (germline): SGHTA, FQGNSA. The CDR3 extends over 14 amino acids. V trimming: 7 bases; J trimming: 4 bases; junction bases outside the gene matches: 7. The CDR3 region is CASTSGQQNQPQHF. The CDR3, as DNA: TGTGCCAGCACCTCGGGACAGCAAAATCAGCCCCAGCATTTT.

V usage is TRBV7-9 and J usage is TRBJ2-2; D is possibly TRBD2 (5 bases). V lost 5 bases and J 6 bases, leaving 25 bases between the germline ends. This CDR3 is 18 amino acids long. In germline, CDR1 is SEHNR, CDR2 FQNEAQ (reference sequence). The CDR3 reads CASSNQRSPRTRAGELFF. The CDR3 region has the DNA TGTGCCAGCAGCAACCAAAGAAGCCCTCGAACGCGGGCCGGGGAGCTGTTTTTT.

The chain links TRBV29-1 to TRBJ2-7, with D perhaps given as TRBD1 or TRBD2 (6 bases each). The germline gives CDR1 SQVTM, CDR2 ANQGSEA. The CDR3 has 13 residues. V lost 7 bases, J lost 4 bases, and 17 bases lay in between. CDR3 nucleotide sequence: TGCAGCGCCCAAGCGGGCAGGGGATACGAGCAGTACTTC. Its protein product is CSAQAGRGYEQYF.

The V gene is TRBV20-1, the J gene TRBJ2-1; tentative D call: TRBD2 (6 bases). Germline loops: CDR1 DFQATT, CDR2 SNEGSKA (reference sequence). Trimming stripped 5 bases from V and 0 bases from J, with 14 bases between. This CDR3 is built from 15 residues. CDR3: CSAGTGLSSYNEQFF. In DNA, the CDR3 is TGCAGTGCTGGAACGGGACTGAGCTCCTACAATGAGCAGTTCTTC.

In its sample, this clonotype was seen many times. The chain couples TRBV7-2 to TRBJ2-3; 8 bases line up with TRBD2. Germline trimming cut 3 bases from V and 3 bases from J; bases unmatched to any gene: 11. Germline lookup yields CDR1 SGHTA and CDR2 FQGNSA. The CDR3 sequence is 17 residues long. CDR3 DNA sequence: TGTGCCAGCAGCTTTCTCGCGGGAGGAGTTCGTACAGATACGCAGTATTTT. Protein: CASSFLAGGVRTDTQYF.

The CDR3 nucleotides read TGCAGTGCTAGGGTTGCAGGACATACGCAGTATTTT. Its translation is CSARVAGHTQYF. The J gene is TRBJ2-3, the V gene TRBV20-1; D is unresolved. Trimming left V 3 bases short and J 7 bases short, with 11 bases between. The CDR3 loop spans 12 amino acids. Germline V gene lookup returns CDR1 DFQATT and CDR2 SNEGSKA (reference sequence).

V usage is TRBV19 and J usage is TRBJ2-1; TRBD1 might be the D (5 bases). Looked up from germline, CDR1 is LNHDA and CDR2 is SQIVND (reference sequence). The CDR3 spans 14 residues. V was clipped by 6 bases and J by 0 bases, with 9 bases between them. Written as DNA, the CDR3 is TGTGCCAGTAGGGACACGGCCTCCTACAATGAGCAGTTCTTC. It codes for CASRDTASYNEQFF.

This chain joins TRBV5-5 and TRBJ1-2, with D perhaps matching TRBD1 (5 bases). The germline V gene has CDR1 SGHKS and CDR2 YYEKEE (reference sequence). The germline V and J ends were trimmed by 5 bases and 0 bases, with 11 bases remaining between them. The CDR3 sequence is 14 residues long. CDR3: CASRFGTANYGYTF. The CDR3 DNA reads as TGTGCCAGCAGGTTTGGGACGGCTAACTATGGCTACACCTTC.

This clonotype occurred a few times. The chain joins TRBV19 to TRBJ2-3, with TRBD2 matching over 10 bases. Trimming at V came to 7 bases and at J to 0 bases, leaving 7 bases not matched to a gene. Looked up from germline, CDR1 is LNHDA and CDR2 is SQIVND (reference sequence). The CDR3 extends over 16 amino acids. CDR3: CASNQRLAGSTDTQYF. CDR3 sequence (DNA): TGTGCCAGTAATCAAAGACTAGCGGGCAGCACAGATACGCAGTATTTT.

This chain uses TRBV10-3 with TRBJ1-1, with a possible D match to TRBD1 (5 bases). V was pared by 6 bases and J by 0 bases, with 11 bases between. The CDR3 has 14 amino acids. CDR1 and CDR2 (germline): ENHRY, SYGVKD. The CDR3 reads CAIRRQSMNTEAFF. In DNA, the CDR3 is TGTGCCATCAGGCGACAGTCTATGAACACTGAAGCTTTCTTT.

The chain employs TRBV7-2 and TRBJ1-6; D unresolved. Germline V gene lookup returns CDR1 SGHTA and CDR2 FQGNSA. The CDR3 spans 13 residues. V lost 0 bases, J lost 8 bases, and 5 bases lay in between. The CDR3 here is CASSLAPDSPLHF. The CDR3 coding sequence is TGTGCCAGCAGCTTAGCGCCAGATTCACCCCTCCACTTT.

The chain employs TRBV29-1 and TRBJ1-1; D is ambiguous. Trimming left V 5 bases short and J 4 bases short, with 8 bases between. This CDR3 contains 11 residues. Germline V gene data show CDR1 as SQVTM and CDR2 as ANQGSEA. The CDR3 DNA sequence: TGCAGCGTTCTGCTCGGCACTGAAGCTTTCTTT. Its translation is CSVLLGTEAFF.

V and J are TRBV20-1 and TRBJ2-7, with TRBD1 matching 7 bases. This CDR3 has 12 amino acids. Germline CDR1 is DFQATT and CDR2 is SNEGSKA (reference sequence). V dropped 6 bases and J dropped 0; count of bases not matched to a gene: 2. This chain's CDR3 is CSAGQASYEQYF. CDR3 sequence (DNA): TGCAGTGCCGGACAGGCCTCCTACGAGCAGTACTTC.

This clonotype was picked up one time. This CDR3 is missing its conserved last phenylalanine or tryptophan, likely due to a read error. V is TRBV12-3 or TRBV12-4 and J is TRBJ2-1; 9 nucleotides match TRBD2. The CDR3 extends over 17 amino acids. V was clipped by 0 bases and J by 7 bases; unmatched bases: 10. Here the CDR3 reads CASSLASGRATLNEQFL. The CDR3 region has the DNA TGTGCCAGCAGTTTAGCTAGCGGGAGAGCTACGTTGAATGAGCAGTTCCTC.

The genes are TRBV7-2 and TRBJ1-5; TRBD1 matches at 7 bases. Per the germline V gene, CDR1 is SGHTA and CDR2 is FQGNSA. J was trimmed by 7 bases and V by 2 bases; bases with no gene match: 17. The CDR3 is 18 residues long. The CDR3 here is CASSLRWSGDRKTQPQHF. The CDR3 DNA sequence: TGTGCCAGCAGCTTAAGGTGGAGTGGGGACAGAAAAACCCAGCCCCAGCATTTT.